Below, 27 T cell receptor beta chains from the same sample are listed, as sequenced in a study of response to subunit inactivated influenza vaccine. TCRdb used MiXCR to reprocess the RT-PCR reads, holding one entry per CDR3 protein. The table shows about 500,000 distinct CDR3 sequences, with around 7.9% occurring only once. The sequenced sample was PBMCs from blood, obtained roughly 24 months after vaccination. The receptors come from a man aged 45-69 years who received an inactivated influenza vaccine.

V usage is TRBV20-1 and J usage is TRBJ2-7, with 7 bases identical to TRBD2. CDR3 size: 15 residues. J lost 5 bases, V lost 4 bases, and 14 bases had no gene match. Germline V gene data show CDR1 as DFQATT and CDR2 as SNEGSKA (reference sequence). This CDR3 is CSATKAGRVVNEQYF. CDR3 in DNA: TGCAGTGCTACTAAAGCGGGAAGAGTAGTCAACGAGCAGTACTTC.

This clonotype was observed at least ten times. This chain's CDR3 is CASSLPGGSGYTF. Written as DNA, the CDR3 is TGTGCCAGCAGCTTACCAGGGGGCTCTGGCTACACCTTC. The chain combines TRBV7-2 with TRBJ1-2; 8 bases agree with TRBD1. Losses at the gene ends were 2 bases for V and 7 bases for J; bases not matched to a gene: 3. This CDR3 has 13 amino acids. The germline V gene has CDR1 SGHTA and CDR2 FQGNSA.

This clonotype was counted at least ten times. The chain has TRBV2 and TRBJ1-5; D remains ambiguous. This CDR3 contains 14 residues. Germline values: CDR1 SNHLY, CDR2 FYNNEI. The V end lost 6 bases, the J end lost 6 bases, and 15 bases lay between the germline ends. CDR3 loop: CASSADGSPQPQHF. CDR3 nucleotide sequence: TGTGCCAGCAGCGCCGACGGATCCCCTCAGCCCCAGCATTTT. Variable domain in full (rest from reference TRBV2 and TRBJ1-5): EPEVTQTPSHQVTQMGQEVILRCVPISNHLYFYWYRQILGQKVEFLVSFYNNEISEKSEIFDDQFSVERPDGSNFTLKIRSTKLEDSAMYFCASSADGSPQPQHFGDGTRLSIL.

The chain joins TRBV7-3 to TRBJ2-1; no definite D call. CDR3 length equals 13 residues. Germline V gene data show CDR1 as SGHTA and CDR2 as FQGTGA. With 1 base removed from V and 14 bases from J, the gap between germline ends came to 15 bases. The CDR3 DNA sequence: TGTGCCAGCAGCTTAAATAGAAGGGATCCCAAGTTCTTC. Translating it yields CASSLNRRDPKFF.

This clonotype was detected many times. The chain couples TRBV5-1 to TRBJ2-7; 10 positions agree with TRBD1. This CDR3 has 15 amino acids. Germline V gene data show CDR1 as SGHRS and CDR2 as YFSETQ. V gave up 3 bases and J gave up 3 bases; unmatched junction bases: 6. The CDR3 region has the DNA TGCGCCAGCAGCTCCCCGGGACAGGGGATCTACGAGCAGTACTTC. Translated: CASSSPGQGIYEQYF.

This clonotype was picked up many times. This chain joins TRBV7-9 and TRBJ1-5; D is perhaps TRBD1 (6 bases). The V and J ends lost 8 bases and 4 bases respectively, with 15 bases between them. The CDR3 consists of 14 residues. Germline CDR1 and CDR2: SEHNR and FQNEAQ (reference sequence). CDR3 nucleotide sequence: TGTGCCAGCTTAAGGGACACTCTAAATCAGCCCCAGCATTTT. Residues: CASLRDTLNQPQHF.

Many counts were recorded for this clonotype. The genes are TRBV4-1 and TRBJ1-6; D is uncertain. The CDR3 is 15 residues long. With 4 bases removed from V and 8 bases from J, the gap between germline ends came to 15 bases. Germline-derived CDR1 and CDR2 are MGHRA and YSYEKL. CDR3 coding DNA: TGCGCCAGCAGCCCTTGGAAGGAGGTTGATTCACCCCTCCACTTT. It translates to CASSPWKEVDSPLHF.

J is TRBJ2-3 and V is TRBV18, with D hard to call. Germline assignment: CDR1 KGHSH and CDR2 LQKENI. Trimming left V 3 bases short and J 1 base short, with 11 bases between. The CDR3 covers 15 residues. Here the CDR3 DNA reads TGTGCCAGCTCACCCTTGGCACTCGGCACAGATACGCAGTATTTT. Translated, it gives CASSPLALGTDTQYF. The full variable domain, in which reference TRBV18 and TRBJ2-3 provide the parts outside the CDR3, is NAGVMQNPRHLVRRRGQEARLRCSPMKGHSHVYWYRQLPEEGLKFMVYLQKENIIDESGMPKERFSAEFPKEGPSILRIQQVVRGDSAAYFCASSPLALGTDTQYFGPGTRLTVL.

The J gene is TRBJ2-1, the V gene TRBV10-3; 8 nucleotides match TRBD2. There are 16 residues in the CDR3. V was clipped by 4 bases and J by 2 bases; unmatched bases: 7. Germline CDR1 and CDR2: ENHRY and SYGVKD. The CDR3 loop is CAISGPQLAAYNEQFF. DNA for the CDR3: TGTGCCATCAGTGGGCCGCAACTAGCGGCCTACAATGAGCAGTTCTTC.

V gene TRBV7-9 combines with J gene TRBJ2-3; 13 positions agree with TRBD2. The CDR3 has 17 residues. V was pared by 5 bases and J by 3 bases, with 8 bases of the junction left unmatched. Germline CDR1 reads SEHNR; CDR2 reads FQNEAQ (reference sequence). The CDR3 loop reads CASSPGTSGEPTDTQYF. DNA for the CDR3: TGTGCCAGCAGCCCCGGGACTAGCGGGGAGCCAACAGATACGCAGTATTTT.

At least ten counts were recorded for this clonotype. The chain recombines TRBV9 with TRBJ1-1, with TRBD1 identical over 7 bases. The germline CDR1 and CDR2 sequences are SGDLS and YYNGEE. V was pared by 3 bases and J by 1 base, with 6 bases of the junction left unmatched. The CDR3 consists of 15 residues. CDR3 residues: CASSAGQAGNTEAFF. The CDR3 DNA reads as TGTGCCAGCAGCGCCGGACAGGCGGGGAACACTGAAGCTTTCTTT.

Many counts were recorded for this clonotype. The CDR3 loop is CASSFLNEKLFF. The CDR3 DNA reads TGTGCCAGCAGCTTCCTGAATGAAAAACTGTTTTTT. The rearrangement joins TRBV12-3 or TRBV12-4 to TRBJ1-4; no clear D. The CDR3 is 12 residues long. V was pared by 6 bases and J by 5 bases, with 7 bases between.

The genes are TRBV4-3 and TRBJ1-1; perhaps TRBD1 as D (5 bases). Germline V gives CDR1 LGHNA, CDR2 YSLEER. The V end was cut by 0 bases, the J end by 0 bases, with 11 bases between. CDR3 length equals 16 residues. CDR3 sequence reads: CASSQDPSRVNTEAFF. The CDR3, as DNA: TGCGCCAGCAGCCAAGATCCCAGCAGGGTGAACACTGAAGCTTTCTTT.

The chain has TRBV7-9 and TRBJ1-1; D may be TRBD1 (6 bases). CDR3 size: 16 residues. CDR1 is SEHNR, CDR2 FQNEAQ, per germline (reference sequence). V was shortened by 4 bases and J by 3 bases, with 18 bases between the two germline ends. CDR3 sequence reads: CASSSPFGGADTEAFF. CDR3 nucleotides: TGTGCCAGCAGCTCCCCCTTTGGGGGCGCGGACACTGAAGCTTTCTTT.

Remarks on this clonotype: This may arise from a read error, as a much more abundant clone is one base away. The chain has TRBV2 and TRBJ2-1; D is unresolved. The closer fit of TRBJ2-7 to the DNA end suggests the J call may be wrong. This CDR3 has 10 amino acids. Germline CDR1 SNHLY, CDR2 FYNNEI. CDR3 nucleotides: TGTGCCAGCAGTCTCTTGGAGCAGTACTTC. It is translated as CASSLLEQYF.

The gene calls are TRBV11-2 and TRBJ2-1, with TRBD2 matching over 7 bases. Germline V CDR1 and CDR2: SGHAT, FQNNGV. V was clipped by 4 bases and J by 6 bases; unmatched bases: 6. The CDR3 is made up of 14 amino acids. CDR3 DNA: TGTGCCAGCAGCTCAGCGGGGTTAGCCAATGAGCAGTTCTTC. It codes for CASSSAGLANEQFF.

This rearrangement joins TRBV18 to TRBJ1-3, with D possibly matching TRBD1 (5 bases). The CDR3 extends over 15 amino acids. Germline values: CDR1 KGHSH, CDR2 LQKENI. V gave up 3 bases and J gave up 0 bases, with 9 bases separating them. Here the CDR3 reads CASSPRGTSGNTIYF. Here the CDR3 DNA reads TGTGCCAGCTCACCCCGTGGGACCTCTGGAAACACCATATATTTT.

This rearrangement joins TRBV3-1 to TRBJ2-1, with 13 bases matching TRBD2. Germline V gene data show CDR1 as LGHDT and CDR2 as YNNKEL (reference sequence). The CDR3 extends over 16 amino acids. After removal of 4 bases from V and 8 bases from J, the junction contained 8 bases not matched to a gene. The CDR3 reads CASSPGRLAGGDEQFF. The CDR3 nucleotides are TGTGCCAGCAGCCCGGGTCGACTAGCGGGAGGCGATGAGCAGTTCTTC.

This clonotype was counted ten times or more. The chain recombines TRBV20-1 with TRBJ2-2; D is uncertain. CDR1 and CDR2 (germline): DFQATT, SNEGSKA (reference sequence). The CDR3 extends over 12 amino acids. Trimming removed 5 bases at V and 2 bases at J, with 6 bases between. The CDR3: CSAGRNTGELFF. For the CDR3, the DNA is TGCAGTGCTGGACGAAACACCGGGGAGCTGTTTTTT.

There are a few counts of this clonotype. This chain joins TRBV27 and TRBJ2-7; 7 nucleotides agree with TRBD1. The germline CDR1 and CDR2 sequences are MNHEY and SMNVEV (reference sequence). This CDR3 comprises 14 residues. V was clipped by 3 bases and J by 7 bases; unmatched bases: 9. The DNA for the CDR3 is TGTGCCAGCAGTTTCCTCGAGGGGGCGCAAGAGCAGTACTTC. Translated: CASSFLEGAQEQYF.

The chain recombines TRBV24-1 with TRBJ2-7, with TRBD2 identical over 8 bases. Germline CDR1 is KGHDR and CDR2 is SFDVKD. This CDR3 has 13 amino acids. Trimming removed 8 bases from V and 6 bases from J; junction bases left unmatched: 8. The CDR3 region has the DNA TGTGCCACCAAGTCTGCGGGAGGAGGCGAGCAGTACTTC. It is translated as CATKSAGGGEQYF.

This clonotype has just a few counts. The chain is built from TRBV5-4 and TRBJ2-7; 8 nucleotides line up with TRBD2. CDR1 and CDR2 from the germline V gene are SGHNT and YYREEE (reference sequence). The CDR3 consists of 18 residues. The ends lost 4 bases at V and 0 bases at J; junction bases unmatched: 15. Written as DNA, the CDR3 is TGTGCCAGCAGCGGGGGCCCGGGAGGGCCGCCCAGCTCCTACGAGCAGTACTTC. Translating it yields CASSGGPGGPPSSYEQYF.

A few counts support this clonotype. The chain joins TRBV5-1 to TRBJ2-3, with TRBD2 identical over 9 bases. J was trimmed by 4 bases and V by 2 bases; bases with no gene match: 11. This CDR3 comprises 17 residues. Germline values: CDR1 SGHRS, CDR2 YFSETQ. CDR3 sequence (DNA): TGCGCCAGCAGCTTAACAATTGGGGGACTAGCTGCAGATACGCAGTATTTT. Translated, it gives CASSLTIGGLAADTQYF.

This clonotype was seen a few times. The rearrangement links TRBV7-2 to TRBJ1-2; D might be TRBD1 (5 bases). V was trimmed by 5 bases and J by 4 bases, leaving 14 bases between them. Germline assignment: CDR1 SGHTA and CDR2 FQGNSA. The CDR3 extends over 14 amino acids. The CDR3 nucleotides are TGTGCCAGCAGCCACGGGCGGGGGGGCTATGGCTACACCTTC. Translating gives CASSHGRGGYGYTF.

This clonotype was detected many times. The chain couples TRBV2 to TRBJ2-1, with 8 bases fitting TRBD1. The junction had 12 bases not matched to a gene; V was cut back by 8 bases and J by 9 bases. The germline gives CDR1 SNHLY, CDR2 FYNNEI. There are 14 residues in the CDR3. CDR3 sequence reads: CASAPAGGRIEQFF. The CDR3 DNA reads TGTGCCAGCGCCCCGGCAGGGGGCCGGATTGAGCAGTTCTTC.

This clonotype was counted between two and nine times. The rearrangement uses TRBV6-1 and TRBJ2-1; 11 bases fit TRBD1. In germline, CDR1 is MNHNS, CDR2 SASEGT. The ends lost 6 bases at V and 5 bases at J; junction bases unmatched: 9. The CDR3 is 16 residues long. In DNA form, the CDR3 reads TGTGCCAGCAGATCTAACCCGGGACAGGGGGACAATGAGCAGTTCTTC. It yields the protein CASRSNPGQGDNEQFF.

In this sample, this clonotype turned up a few times. The chain uses TRBV30 and TRBJ2-3; the D is unclear. CDR1 and CDR2 from the germline V gene are GTSNPN and SVGIG (reference sequence). Trimming took 0 bases from V and 0 from J, leaving 7 bases between them. The CDR3 extends over 14 amino acids. In DNA form, the CDR3 reads TGTGCCTGGAGTGTGACGGCTAGCACAGATACGCAGTATTTT. Translated, it gives CAWSVTASTDTQYF.